Included here is one TCR beta chain sequence, with context. The data originate from a study of blood T cell repertoires in COVID-19. Study at large: The United States, Italy and Spain supplied acute and convalescent COVID-19 samples. T cells, B-cell-depleted T cells, or PBMCs supplied cDNA or gDNA.

TCRdb's copy holds only in-frame clones and misses some; the assay was immunoSEQ multiplex PCR. This sample has about 320,000 clones, with about 85% found just once. Trimming at V came to 4 bases and at J to 4 bases, leaving 13 bases not matched to a gene. This CDR3 is 18 amino acids long. The germline CDR1 and CDR2 sequences are MNHNS and SASEGT. This study enrolled people aged about 18 to 100 from roughly 22 US geographic areas. Self-reported history from a screening survey and questionnaire set each donor's cohort. What was sequenced was PBMCs or T cells enriched from blood (not recorded which). The chain joins TRBV6-1 to TRBJ1-1, with TRBD1 matching 12 bases. This sequence originates from a woman aged 25-40 years who had recovered from COVID-19. CDR3 nucleotide sequence: TGTGCCAGCAGTGCGATGGCCGGGACAGGGGGCAGGGTCACTGAAGCTTTCTTT. Translating gives CASSAMAGTGGRVTEAFF.